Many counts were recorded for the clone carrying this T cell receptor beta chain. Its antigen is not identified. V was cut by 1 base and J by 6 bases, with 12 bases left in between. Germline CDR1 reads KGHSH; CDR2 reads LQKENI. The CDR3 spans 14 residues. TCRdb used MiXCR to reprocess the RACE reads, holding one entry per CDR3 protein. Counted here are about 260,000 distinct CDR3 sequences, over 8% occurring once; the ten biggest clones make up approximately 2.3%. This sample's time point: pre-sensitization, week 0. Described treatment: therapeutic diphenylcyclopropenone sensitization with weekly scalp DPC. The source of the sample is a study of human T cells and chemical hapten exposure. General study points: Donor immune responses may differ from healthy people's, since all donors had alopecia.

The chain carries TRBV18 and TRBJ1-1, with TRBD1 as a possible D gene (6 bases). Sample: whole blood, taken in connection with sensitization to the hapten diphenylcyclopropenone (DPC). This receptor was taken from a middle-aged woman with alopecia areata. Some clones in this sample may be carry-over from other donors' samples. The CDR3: CASSPQDRFAEAFF. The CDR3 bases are TGTGCCAGCTCACCACAAGACAGGTTCGCTGAAGCTTTCTTT.